This T cell receptor (beta chain) was retrieved from a study of shared clonotypes between healthy human individuals. The CDR3 is 15 amino acids. V lost 0 bases and J 3 bases, leaving 9 bases between the germline ends. Per germline, CDR1 SEHNR and CDR2 FQNEAQ (reference sequence). Naive CD8 cells comprised CD45RO-negative, CCR7-positively selected cells, excluding terminally differentiated effector memory CD45RA+ cells. Replicate PCRs for sorted subsets used approximately 190 ng DNA; this equaled around 28,000 T cell genomes. The repertoire was sequenced with immunoSEQ multiplex PCR; TCRdb's copy has only in-frame clones and lacks some. This table holds about 1,900,000 clones, about 95% found once. With regard to this clone: Its antigen is unknown.

Study results and caveats: Among non-shared clonotypes, generation probabilities were lower than among those shared by all four donors. A small donor pool kept down the genetic and exposure-history diversity that was represented. Large depth notwithstanding, sorted-subset sequencing proved incomplete by rarefaction.

This sequence joins TRBV7-9 and TRBJ1-5; D gene ambiguous. Sequenced material: naive CD8+ T cells sorted from blood. The TCR comes from a man between 18 and 35 years old in good health. For the CDR3, the DNA is TGTGCCAGCAGCTTAGCGGCAGAATCCAATCAGCCCCAGCATTTT. It yields the protein CASSLAAESNQPQHF.